These 8 T cell receptor beta chains share one sample of origin, sequenced in a study of cytomegalovirus exposure and HLA in healthy donors. It was with 60 Vbeta and 13 Jbeta primers that the PCR ran. Produced via immunoSEQ multiplex PCR; TCRdb's table is partial and in-frame only. The sample yields 150,000 to 200,000 clones, 76% seen once. Sequencing was performed on PBMCs. The receptors originated from a woman aged 25 to 39 in good health and CMV-seropositive.

This chain connects TRBV14 to TRBJ2-1; D gene unclear. The length of the CDR3 is 14 residues. CDR1 SGHDN and CDR2 FVKESK come from the germline V gene. Trimming cost V 3 bases and J 3 bases, with 9 bases left between them. The CDR3, as DNA: TGTGCCAGCAGCCAGTTTCCGGGCTACAATGAGCAGTTCTTC. Residues: CASSQFPGYNEQFF.

The chain recombines TRBV5-1 with TRBJ2-1, with TRBD2 matching over 9 bases. This CDR3 is built from 14 residues. V shed 3 bases, J shed 9 bases, and the junction held 7 bases outside the gene matches. Germline CDR1 SGHRS, CDR2 YFSETQ. The CDR3 region is CASSYSGGLGEQFF. In DNA, the CDR3 is TGCGCCAGCAGCTACAGCGGGGGGCTCGGTGAGCAGTTCTTC. The full variable domain, completed using reference TRBV5-1 and TRBJ2-1, is KAGVTQTPRYLIKTRGQQVTLSCSPISGHRSVSWYQQTPGQGLQFLFEYFSETQRNKGNFPGRFSGRQFSNSRSEMNVSTLELGDSALYLCASSYSGGLGEQFFGPGTRLTVL.

This chain links TRBV11-3 with TRBJ2-3, with a possible D match to TRBD1 (5 bases). Germline V gene lookup returns CDR1 SGHNT and CDR2 YENEEA. V dropped 0 bases and J dropped 0 bases, with 7 bases sitting between them. The CDR3 loop spans 15 amino acids. CDR3 protein: CASSLDGQSTDTQYF. The CDR3 coding sequence is TGTGCCAGCAGCTTAGACGGACAAAGCACAGATACGCAGTATTTT.

This clone was seen more than once but under ten times. The gene calls are TRBV23-1 and TRBJ1-2, with 9 nucleotides matching TRBD1. TRBV23-1 falls under the ORF class, with uncertain function. V was clipped by 6 bases and J by 2 bases; unmatched bases: 16. The CDR3 has 18 amino acids. For the CDR3, the DNA is TGCGCCAGCAGCCCTCATCGGACAGGGGAGAGTGGAAACTATGGCTACACCTTC. Protein sequence: CASSPHRTGESGNYGYTF.

The V gene is TRBV7-2, the J gene TRBJ2-7; weak D call: TRBD2 (6 bases). V was clipped by 5 bases and J by 6 bases, with 11 bases between them. From germline, CDR1 is SGHTA and CDR2 FQGNSA. The CDR3 contains 12 residues. The CDR3 DNA sequence: TGTGCCAGCAGCGAAACCGGGGGCGAGCAGTACTTC. Translation: CASSETGGEQYF.

The rearrangement joins TRBV5-4 to TRBJ2-3, with 12 bases matching TRBD2. CDR3 length equals 17 residues. The germline V gene encodes CDR1 SGHNT and CDR2 YYREEE (reference sequence). V lost 1 base to trimming and J lost 0 bases; unmatched junction nucleotides: 3. The CDR3: CASSLRTSGVSTDTQYF. CDR3 DNA sequence: TGTGCCAGCAGCTTGAGGACTAGCGGGGTTAGCACAGATACGCAGTATTTT.

V usage is TRBV6-1 and J usage is TRBJ1-2, with 8 bases aligning to TRBD1. The germline V gene encodes CDR1 MNHNS and CDR2 SASEGT. J was trimmed by 6 bases and V by 5 bases; bases with no gene match: 2. The CDR3 is made up of 12 amino acids. This chain's CDR3 is CASSTTGDGYTF. In DNA form, the CDR3 reads TGTGCCAGCAGTACGACAGGGGATGGCTACACCTTC.

This clone has a single count. The chain links TRBV7-9 to TRBJ2-7, with D possibly being TRBD2 (6 bases). The CDR3 covers 14 residues. In germline, CDR1 is SEHNR, CDR2 FQNEAQ (reference sequence). V was trimmed by 1 base and J by 3 bases, leaving 10 bases between them. CDR3 loop: CASSLGDFIYEQYF. CDR3 in DNA: TGTGCCAGCAGCTTAGGGGACTTTATCTACGAGCAGTACTTC.